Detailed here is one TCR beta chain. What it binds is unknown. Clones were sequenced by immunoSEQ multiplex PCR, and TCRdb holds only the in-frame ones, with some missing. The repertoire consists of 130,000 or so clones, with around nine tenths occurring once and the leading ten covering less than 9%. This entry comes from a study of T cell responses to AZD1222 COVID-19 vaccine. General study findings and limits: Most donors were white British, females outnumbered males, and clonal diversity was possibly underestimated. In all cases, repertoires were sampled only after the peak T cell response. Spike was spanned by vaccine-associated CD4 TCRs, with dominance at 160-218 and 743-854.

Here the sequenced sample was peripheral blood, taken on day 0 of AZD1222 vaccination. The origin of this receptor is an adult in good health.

The CDR3 is CASSLGGRRQALYGYTF. For the CDR3, the DNA is TGTGCCAGCAGCTTAGGAGGCCGGCGACAGGCCCTCTATGGCTACACCTTC. The chain employs TRBV7-2 and TRBJ1-2; perhaps TRBD1 as D (6 bases). Trimming pared 1 base from V and 4 bases from J, leaving 19 bases between. The CDR3 loop spans 17 amino acids. Per the germline V gene, CDR1 is SGHTA and CDR2 is FQGNSA.